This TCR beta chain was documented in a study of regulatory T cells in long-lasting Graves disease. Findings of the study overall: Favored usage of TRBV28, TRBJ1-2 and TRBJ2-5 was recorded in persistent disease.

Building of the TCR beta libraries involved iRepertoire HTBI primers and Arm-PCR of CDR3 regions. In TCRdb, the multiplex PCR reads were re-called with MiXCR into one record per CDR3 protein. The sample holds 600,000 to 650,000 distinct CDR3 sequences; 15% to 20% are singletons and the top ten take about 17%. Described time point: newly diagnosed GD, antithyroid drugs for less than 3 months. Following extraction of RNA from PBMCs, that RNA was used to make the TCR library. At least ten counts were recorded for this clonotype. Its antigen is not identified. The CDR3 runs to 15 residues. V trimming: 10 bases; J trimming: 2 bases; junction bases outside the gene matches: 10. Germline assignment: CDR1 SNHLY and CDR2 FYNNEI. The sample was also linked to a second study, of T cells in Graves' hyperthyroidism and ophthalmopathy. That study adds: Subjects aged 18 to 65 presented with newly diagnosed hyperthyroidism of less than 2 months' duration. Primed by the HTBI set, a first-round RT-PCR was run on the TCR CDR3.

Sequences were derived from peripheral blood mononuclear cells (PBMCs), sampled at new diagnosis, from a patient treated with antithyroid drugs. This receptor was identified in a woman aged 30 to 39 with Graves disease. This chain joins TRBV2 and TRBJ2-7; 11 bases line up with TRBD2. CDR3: CATFYLAGGAYEQYF. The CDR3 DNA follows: TGTGCCACCTTCTACCTAGCGGGAGGCGCCTACGAGCAGTACTTC.